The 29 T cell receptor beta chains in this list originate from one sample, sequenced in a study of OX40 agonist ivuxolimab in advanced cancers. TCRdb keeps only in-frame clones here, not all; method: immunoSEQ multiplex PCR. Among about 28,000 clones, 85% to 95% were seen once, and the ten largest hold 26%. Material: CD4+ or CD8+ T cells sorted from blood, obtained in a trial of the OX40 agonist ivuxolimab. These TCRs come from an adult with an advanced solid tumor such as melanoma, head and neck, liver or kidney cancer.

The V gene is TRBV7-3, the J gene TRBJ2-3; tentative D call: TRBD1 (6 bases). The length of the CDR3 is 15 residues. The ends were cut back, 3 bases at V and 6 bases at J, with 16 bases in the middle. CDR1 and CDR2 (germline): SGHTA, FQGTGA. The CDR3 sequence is CASSFLGGSHDTQYF. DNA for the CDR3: TGTGCCAGCAGCTTCTTAGGGGGATCACACGATACGCAGTATTTT.

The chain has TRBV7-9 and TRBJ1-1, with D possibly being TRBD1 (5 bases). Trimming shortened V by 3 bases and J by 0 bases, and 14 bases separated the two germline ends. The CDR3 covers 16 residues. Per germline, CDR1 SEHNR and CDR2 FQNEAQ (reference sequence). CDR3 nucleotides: TGTGCCAGCAGCTTCCCGCGACAGATGGTGAACACTGAAGCTTTCTTT. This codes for CASSFPRQMVNTEAFF. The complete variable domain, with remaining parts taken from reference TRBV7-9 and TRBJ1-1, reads DTGVSQNPRHKITKRGQNVTFRCDPISEHNRLYWYRQTLGQGPEFLTYFQNEAQLEKSRLLSDRFSAERPKGSFSTLEIQRTEQGDSAMYLCASSFPRQMVNTEAFFGQGTRLTVV.

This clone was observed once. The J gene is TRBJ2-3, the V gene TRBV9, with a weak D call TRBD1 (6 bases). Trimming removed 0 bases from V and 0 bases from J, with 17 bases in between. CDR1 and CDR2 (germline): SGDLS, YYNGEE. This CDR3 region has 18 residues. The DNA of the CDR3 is TGTGCCAGCAGCGTAGGTGGCAGGGGCCGTCTCAGCACAGATACGCAGTATTTT. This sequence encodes CASSVGGRGRLSTDTQYF.

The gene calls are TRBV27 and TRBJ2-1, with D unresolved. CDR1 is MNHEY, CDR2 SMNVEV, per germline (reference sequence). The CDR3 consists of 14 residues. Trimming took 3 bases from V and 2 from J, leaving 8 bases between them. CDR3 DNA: TGTGCCAGCAGTTTGTCCCCAACCTACAATGAGCAGTTCTTC. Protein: CASSLSPTYNEQFF.

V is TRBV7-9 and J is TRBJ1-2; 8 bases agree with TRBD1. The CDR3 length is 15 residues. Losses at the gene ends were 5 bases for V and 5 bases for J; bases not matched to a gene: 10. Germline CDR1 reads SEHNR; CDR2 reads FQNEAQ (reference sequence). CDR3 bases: TGTGCCAGCAGCCTCGGACAGGGCGAAGGGTATGGCTACACCTTC. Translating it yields CASSLGQGEGYGYTF.

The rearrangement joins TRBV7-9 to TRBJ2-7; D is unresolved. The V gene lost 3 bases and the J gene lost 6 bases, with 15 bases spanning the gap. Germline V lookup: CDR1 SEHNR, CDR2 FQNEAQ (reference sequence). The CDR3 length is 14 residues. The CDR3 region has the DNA TGTGCCAGCAGCTTGAGACGCCATCTCTCCGAGCAGTACTTC. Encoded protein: CASSLRRHLSEQYF.

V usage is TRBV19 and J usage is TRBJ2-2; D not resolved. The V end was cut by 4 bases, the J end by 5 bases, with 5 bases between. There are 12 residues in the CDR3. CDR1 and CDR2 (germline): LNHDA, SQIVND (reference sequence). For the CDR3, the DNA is TGTGCCAGTAGTAGCTTAACCGGGGAGCTGTTTTTT. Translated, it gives CASSSLTGELFF.

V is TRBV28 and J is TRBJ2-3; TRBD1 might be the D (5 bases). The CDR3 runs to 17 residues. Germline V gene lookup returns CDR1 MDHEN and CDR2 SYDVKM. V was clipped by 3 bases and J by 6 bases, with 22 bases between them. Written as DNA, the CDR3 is TGTGCCAGCAGTTTCGCCTGGCAGGGTGGGTTCACGGATACGCAGTATTTT. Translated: CASSFAWQGGFTDTQYF. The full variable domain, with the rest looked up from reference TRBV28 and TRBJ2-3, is DVKVTQSSRYLVKRTGEKVFLECVQDMDHENMFWYRQDPGLGLRLIYFSYDVKMKEKGDIPEGYSVSREKKERFSLILESASTNQTSMYLCASSFAWQGGFTDTQYFGPGTRLTVL.

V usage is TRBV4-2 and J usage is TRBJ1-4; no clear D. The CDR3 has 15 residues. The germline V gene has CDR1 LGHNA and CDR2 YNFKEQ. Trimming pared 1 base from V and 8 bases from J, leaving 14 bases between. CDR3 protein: CASSQVPGLREKLFF. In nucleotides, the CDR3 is TGTGCCAGCAGCCAAGTACCAGGCCTCCGAGAAAAACTGTTTTTT.

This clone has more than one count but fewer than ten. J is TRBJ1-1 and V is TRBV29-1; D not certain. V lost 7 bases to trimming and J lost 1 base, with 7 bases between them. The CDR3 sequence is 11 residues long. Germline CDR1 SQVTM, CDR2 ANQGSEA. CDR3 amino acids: CSAVGNTEAFF. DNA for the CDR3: TGCAGCGCCGTGGGGAACACTGAAGCTTTCTTT. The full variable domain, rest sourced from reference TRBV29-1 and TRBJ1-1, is SAVISQKPSRDICQRGTSLTIQCQVDSQVTMMFWYRQQPGQSLTLIATANQGSEATYESGFVIDKFPISRPNLTFSTLTVSNMSPEDSSIYLCSAVGNTEAFFGQGTRLTVV.

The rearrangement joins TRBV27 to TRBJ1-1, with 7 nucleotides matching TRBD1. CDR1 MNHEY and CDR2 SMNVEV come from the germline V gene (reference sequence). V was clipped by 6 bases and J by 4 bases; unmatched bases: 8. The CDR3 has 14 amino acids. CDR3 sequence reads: CASSFTGASTEAFF. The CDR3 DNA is TGTGCCAGCAGCTTTACAGGGGCTTCCACTGAAGCTTTCTTT.

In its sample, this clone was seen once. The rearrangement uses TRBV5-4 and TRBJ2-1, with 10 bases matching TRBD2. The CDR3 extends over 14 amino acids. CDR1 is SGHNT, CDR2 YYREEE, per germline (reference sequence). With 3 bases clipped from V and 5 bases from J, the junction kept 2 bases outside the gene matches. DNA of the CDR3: TGTGCCAGCAGCTATACTAGCGGGAACAATGAGCAGTTCTTC. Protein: CASSYTSGNNEQFF.

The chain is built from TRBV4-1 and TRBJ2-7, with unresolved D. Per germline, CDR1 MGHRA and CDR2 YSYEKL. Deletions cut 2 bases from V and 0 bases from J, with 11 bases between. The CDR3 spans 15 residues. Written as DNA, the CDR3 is TGCGCCAGCAGCCAATCAGGCGGCAGCTCCTACGAGCAGTACTTC. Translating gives CASSQSGGSSYEQYF.

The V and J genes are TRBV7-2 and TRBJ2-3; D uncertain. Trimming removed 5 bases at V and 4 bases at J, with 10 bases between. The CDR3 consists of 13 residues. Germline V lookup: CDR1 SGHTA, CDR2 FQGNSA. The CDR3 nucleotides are TGTGCCAGCAGCGCCCATATGTCAGATACGCAGTATTTT. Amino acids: CASSAHMSDTQYF. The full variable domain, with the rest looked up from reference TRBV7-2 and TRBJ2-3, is GAGVSQSPSNKVTEKGKDVELRCDPISGHTALYWYRQSLGQGLEFLIYFQGNSAPDKSGLPSDRFSAERTGGSVSTLTIQRTQQEDSAVYLCASSAHMSDTQYFGPGTRLTVL.

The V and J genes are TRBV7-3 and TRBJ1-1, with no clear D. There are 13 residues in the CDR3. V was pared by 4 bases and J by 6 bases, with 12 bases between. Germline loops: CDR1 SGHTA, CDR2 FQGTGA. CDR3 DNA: TGTGCCAGCAGCTCACCACCATCACCTGAAGCTTTCTTT. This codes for CASSSPPSPEAFF.

In DNA, the CDR3 is TGTGCCAGCAGTGAAGCTATTTTGGGGGGAAGGGGGGAGCTGTTTTTT. Amino acids: CASSEAILGGRGELFF. V is TRBV2 and J is TRBJ2-2; D is possibly TRBD2 (6 bases). The CDR3 spans 16 residues. Trimming pared 0 bases from V and 8 bases from J, leaving 16 bases between. Germline CDR1 is SNHLY and CDR2 is FYNNEI. Filled out from reference TRBV2 and TRBJ2-2, the complete variable domain reads EPEVTQTPSHQVTQMGQEVILRCVPISNHLYFYWYRQILGQKVEFLVSFYNNEISEKSEIFDDQFSVERPDGSNFTLKIRSTKLEDSAMYFCASSEAILGGRGELFFGEGSRLTVL.

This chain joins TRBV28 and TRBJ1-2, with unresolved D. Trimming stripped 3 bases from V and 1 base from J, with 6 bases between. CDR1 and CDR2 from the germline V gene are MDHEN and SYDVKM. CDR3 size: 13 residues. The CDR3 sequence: CASSFGNNYGYTF. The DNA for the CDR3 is TGTGCCAGCAGTTTTGGGAATAACTATGGCTACACCTTC.

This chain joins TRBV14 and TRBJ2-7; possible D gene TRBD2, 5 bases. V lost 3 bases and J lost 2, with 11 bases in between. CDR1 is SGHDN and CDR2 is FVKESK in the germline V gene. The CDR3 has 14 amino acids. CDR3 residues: CASSHAYGAYEQYF. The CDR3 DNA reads TGTGCCAGCAGCCATGCCTACGGGGCCTACGAGCAGTACTTC.

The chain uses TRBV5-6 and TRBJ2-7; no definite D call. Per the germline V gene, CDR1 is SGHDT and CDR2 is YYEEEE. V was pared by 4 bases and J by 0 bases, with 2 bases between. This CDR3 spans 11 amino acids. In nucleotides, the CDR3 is TGTGCCAGCAGCCACTCCTACGAGCAGTACTTC. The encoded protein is CASSHSYEQYF.

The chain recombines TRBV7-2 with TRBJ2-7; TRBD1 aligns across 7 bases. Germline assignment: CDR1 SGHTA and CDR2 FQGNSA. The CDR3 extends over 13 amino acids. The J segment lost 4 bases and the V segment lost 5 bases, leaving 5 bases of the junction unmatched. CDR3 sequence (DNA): TGTGCCAGCAGCGTTGACAGGGCTTACGAGCAGTACTTC. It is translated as CASSVDRAYEQYF.

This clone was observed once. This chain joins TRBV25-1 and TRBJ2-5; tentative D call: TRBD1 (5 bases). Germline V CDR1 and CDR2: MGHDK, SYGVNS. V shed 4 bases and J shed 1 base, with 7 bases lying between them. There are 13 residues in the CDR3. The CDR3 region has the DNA TGTGCCAGCAGTGGACAGCCCCAAGAGACCCAGTACTTC. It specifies CASSGQPQETQYF.

The DNA of the CDR3 is TGTGCCAGCAGCAAAAGGTCAGGGATGAGTCGGGACACTGAAGCTTTCTTT. It translates to CASSKRSGMSRDTEAFF. The chain recombines TRBV21-1 with TRBJ1-1; TRBD1, the D gene given by the table, was not confirmed from the DNA. TRBV21-1 is noted as a pseudogene. The CDR3 length is 17 residues.

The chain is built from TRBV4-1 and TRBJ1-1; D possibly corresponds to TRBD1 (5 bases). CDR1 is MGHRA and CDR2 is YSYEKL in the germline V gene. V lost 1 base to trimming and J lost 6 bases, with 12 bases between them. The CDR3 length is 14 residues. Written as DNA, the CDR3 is TGCGCCAGCAGCCAAGGGGGAGGGGTCGCTGAAGCTTTCTTT. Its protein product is CASSQGGGVAEAFF.

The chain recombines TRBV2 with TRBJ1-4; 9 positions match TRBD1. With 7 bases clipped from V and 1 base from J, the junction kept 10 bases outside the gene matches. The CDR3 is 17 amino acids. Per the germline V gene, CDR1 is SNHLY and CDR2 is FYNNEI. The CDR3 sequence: CASISWDRVVTNEKLFF. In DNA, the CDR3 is TGTGCCAGCATTTCCTGGGACAGGGTGGTAACTAATGAAAAACTGTTTTTT.

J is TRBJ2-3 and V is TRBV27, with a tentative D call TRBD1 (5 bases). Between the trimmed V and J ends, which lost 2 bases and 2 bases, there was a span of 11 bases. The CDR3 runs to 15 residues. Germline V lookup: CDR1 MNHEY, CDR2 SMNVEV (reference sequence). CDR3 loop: CASSLGAALTDTQYF. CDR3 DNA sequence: TGTGCCAGCAGTTTAGGGGCAGCCCTCACAGATACGCAGTATTTT.

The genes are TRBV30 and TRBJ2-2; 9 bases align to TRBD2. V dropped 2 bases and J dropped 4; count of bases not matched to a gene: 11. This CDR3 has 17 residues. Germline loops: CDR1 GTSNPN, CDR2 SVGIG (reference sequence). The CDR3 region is CAWSLEAGGIFTGELFF. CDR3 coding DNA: TGTGCCTGGAGTCTGGAGGCGGGAGGGATTTTCACCGGGGAGCTGTTTTTT.

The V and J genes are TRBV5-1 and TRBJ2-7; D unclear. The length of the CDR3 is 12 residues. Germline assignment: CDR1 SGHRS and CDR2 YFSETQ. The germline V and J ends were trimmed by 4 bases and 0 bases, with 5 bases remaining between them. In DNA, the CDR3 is TGCGCCAGCAGCGTTAGCTCCTACGAGCAGTACTTC. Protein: CASSVSSYEQYF.

The CDR3: CASSSTSGSHQETQYF. In DNA form, the CDR3 reads TGTGCCAGCAGCTCGACTAGCGGGAGTCACCAAGAGACCCAGTACTTC. The rearrangement joins TRBV7-9 to TRBJ2-5; the match to TRBD2 covers 12 bases. The CDR3 is 16 residues long. Trimming took 4 bases from V and 0 from J; bases not matched to a gene: 3. Germline-derived CDR1 and CDR2 are SEHNR and FQNEAQ (reference sequence).

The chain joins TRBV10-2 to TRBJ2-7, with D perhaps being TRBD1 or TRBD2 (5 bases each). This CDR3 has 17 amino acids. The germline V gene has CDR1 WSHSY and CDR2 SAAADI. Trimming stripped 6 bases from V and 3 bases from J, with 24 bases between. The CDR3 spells CASSGAPTAPRDYEQYF. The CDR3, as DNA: TGCGCCAGCAGCGGAGCCCCGACAGCCCCCCGGGACTACGAGCAGTACTTC.